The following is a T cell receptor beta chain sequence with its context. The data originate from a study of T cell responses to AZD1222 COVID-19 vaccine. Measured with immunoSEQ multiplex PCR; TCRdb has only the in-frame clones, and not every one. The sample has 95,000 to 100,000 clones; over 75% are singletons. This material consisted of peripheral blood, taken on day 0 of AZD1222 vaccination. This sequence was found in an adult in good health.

The CDR3 nucleotides read TGTGCCAGCAGCTCTTTTAAAAGCTGGACAGGGAGCTACGAGCAGTACTTC. Amino acids: CASSSFKSWTGSYEQYF. The chain recombines TRBV6-2 or TRBV6-3 with TRBJ2-7; 8 bases agree with TRBD1. Per the germline V gene, CDR1 is MNHEY and CDR2 is SVGEGT. After removal of 6 bases from V and 3 bases from J, the junction contained 16 bases not matched to a gene. CDR3 size: 17 residues.